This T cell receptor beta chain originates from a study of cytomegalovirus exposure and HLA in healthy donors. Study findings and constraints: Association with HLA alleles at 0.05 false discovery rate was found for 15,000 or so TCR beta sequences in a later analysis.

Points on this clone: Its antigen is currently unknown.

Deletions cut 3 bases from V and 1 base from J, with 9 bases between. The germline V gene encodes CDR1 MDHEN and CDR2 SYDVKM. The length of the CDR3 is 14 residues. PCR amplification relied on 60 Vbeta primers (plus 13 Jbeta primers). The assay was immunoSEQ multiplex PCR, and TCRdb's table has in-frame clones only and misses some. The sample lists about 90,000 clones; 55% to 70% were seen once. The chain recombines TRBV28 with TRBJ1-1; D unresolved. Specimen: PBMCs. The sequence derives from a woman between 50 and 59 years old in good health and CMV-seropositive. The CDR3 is CASSFASGNTEAFF. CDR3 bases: TGTGCCAGCAGTTTTGCGTCGGGGAACACTGAAGCTTTCTTT.